These 24 T cell receptor beta chains share one sample of origin, sequenced in a study of shared clonotypes between healthy human individuals (dated by TCRdb to 2020 to 2022). CD8 naive samples were obtained by positive selection for CCR7 among CD45RO-negative cells, yielding a CD45RA+CCR7+ population from which TemRA cells were excluded. The protocol used for the library was the immunoSEQ multiplex PCR assay. TCRdb mirrors the immuneACCESS table, restricted to in-frame sequences. Some clones are absent from its copies; in checked studies, under half trace to an unresolved V gene, and the reason for the others is unknown. The sample table lists more than 2 million clones, around 93% of them with a count of one. The top ten constitute approximately 1.6% of the sample. The sample taken for sequencing was naive CD8+ T cells from PBMCs. Sample cell subset or site, as interpreted from the label and publication: CD45RA+CCR7+. The receptors derive from a young man in good health. Some clones in this sample may be carry-over from other donors' samples.

This clone has a single count. The chain employs TRBV28 and TRBJ2-7; 9 bases fit TRBD1. V shed 6 bases and J 1 base; nucleotides not matched to a gene: 7. Germline assignment: CDR1 MDHEN and CDR2 SYDVKM. The CDR3 contains 15 residues. CDR3 in amino acids: CASSLGTGNSYEQYF. CDR3 bases: TGTGCCAGCAGCCTTGGGACAGGGAATTCCTACGAGCAGTACTTC.

The chain uses TRBV6-5 and TRBJ1-2; no reliable D call. The germline V gene encodes CDR1 MNHEY and CDR2 SVGAGI. V was shortened by 2 bases and J by 4 bases, with 14 bases between the two germline ends. The CDR3 runs 15 residues. CDR3 region: CASSYNRVSIYGYTF. CDR3 nucleotides: TGTGCCAGCAGTTACAACCGGGTATCCATCTATGGCTACACCTTC.

The J gene is TRBJ1-2, the V gene TRBV10-3, with D possibly being TRBD1 (5 bases). The germline CDR1 and CDR2 sequences are ENHRY and SYGVKD. The V and J ends lost 6 bases and 8 bases respectively, with 19 bases between them. The CDR3 has 14 residues. Here the CDR3 reads CAISPTARVEGYTF. The CDR3 DNA reads as TGTGCCATCAGCCCAACGGCCAGGGTTGAAGGCTACACCTTC.

The chain links TRBV15 to TRBJ2-1, with 9 bases matching TRBD1. CDR3 length: 16 amino acids. V lost 3 bases, J lost 7 bases, and 10 bases stayed unmatched. CDR1 and CDR2 from the germline V gene are LNHNV and YYDKDF (reference sequence). The CDR3 here is CATSRGPGTGSNEQFF. CDR3 nucleotides: TGTGCCACCAGCAGGGGTCCCGGGACAGGGTCGAATGAGCAGTTCTTC.

This clone came up once. V gene TRBV2 combines with J gene TRBJ2-7; 9 bases are shared with TRBD1. Trimming removed 6 bases from V and 3 bases from J; junction bases left unmatched: 3. CDR1 and CDR2 from the germline V gene are SNHLY and FYNNEI. The CDR3 runs to 13 residues. In nucleotides, the CDR3 is TGTGCCAGCAGATGGACAGGGGACTACGAGCAGTACTTC. It translates to CASRWTGDYEQYF.

The chain has TRBV28 and TRBJ2-7, with 7 bases that match TRBD2. Germline lookup yields CDR1 MDHEN and CDR2 SYDVKM. The CDR3 totals 16 residues. V shed 3 bases and J 6 bases; nucleotides not matched to a gene: 14. Written as DNA, the CDR3 is TGTGCCAGCAGTTTGGTGGTGGCGGGAGCGTACGGCGAGCAGTACTTC. This gives the protein CASSLVVAGAYGEQYF. The whole variable domain, filled in from reference TRBV28 and TRBJ2-7, reads DVKVTQSSRYLVKRTGEKVFLECVQDMDHENMFWYRQDPGLGLRLIYFSYDVKMKEKGDIPEGYSVSREKKERFSLILESASTNQTSMYLCASSLVVAGAYGEQYFGPGTRLTVT.

This clone was seen a handful of times. CDR3 DNA sequence: TGTGCCAGCAGTGAGAGGGTCACTGAAGCTTTCTTT. It translates to CASSERVTEAFF. The chain links TRBV2 to TRBJ1-1; D is undetermined. Germline CDR1 SNHLY, CDR2 FYNNEI. Deletions cut 3 bases from V and 4 bases from J, with 6 bases between. The CDR3 totals 12 residues. The whole variable domain, remainder taken from reference TRBV2 and TRBJ1-1, is EPEVTQTPSHQVTQMGQEVILRCVPISNHLYFYWYRQILGQKVEFLVSFYNNEISEKSEIFDDQFSVERPDGSNFTLKIRSTKLEDSAMYFCASSERVTEAFFGQGTRLTVV.

The chain employs TRBV2 and TRBJ2-7; D possibly uses TRBD1 or TRBD2 (5 bases each). V gave up 8 bases and J gave up 2 bases, with 13 bases separating them. Looked up from germline, CDR1 is SNHLY and CDR2 is FYNNEI. The CDR3 is made up of 13 amino acids. In nucleotides, the CDR3 is TGTGCCAGCTTCGGGACGGACACCTACGAGCAGTACTTC. This codes for CASFGTDTYEQYF.

The chain joins TRBV7-2 to TRBJ2-7; D ambiguous. This CDR3 comprises 14 residues. Germline CDR1 is SGHTA and CDR2 is FQGNSA. V dropped 5 bases and J dropped 2 bases, with 13 bases sitting between them. The CDR3 loop is CASSIEEIAYEQYF. The DNA for the CDR3 is TGTGCCAGCAGCATTGAAGAAATCGCCTACGAGCAGTACTTC.

The rearrangement joins TRBV29-1 to TRBJ2-1; unclear D gene. V was clipped by 1 base and J by 8 bases, with 12 bases between them. This CDR3 region has 13 residues. Germline-derived CDR1 and CDR2 are SQVTM and ANQGSEA. CDR3 residues: CSVEVRAAYEQFF. CDR3 bases: TGCAGCGTTGAAGTTAGGGCGGCATATGAGCAGTTCTTC.

This chain joins TRBV7-9 and TRBJ1-1; no firm D call. Germline CDR1 SEHNR, CDR2 FQNEAQ (reference sequence). This CDR3 comprises 16 residues. The ends were cut back, 3 bases at V and 1 base at J, with 15 bases in the middle. Here the CDR3 DNA reads TGTGCCAGCAGCTTCTCCCCGCGGCATGCGAACACTGAAGCTTTCTTT. Translation gives CASSFSPRHANTEAFF.

The chain has TRBV6-1 and TRBJ1-3; 7 bases line up with TRBD1. Germline V lookup: CDR1 MNHNS, CDR2 SASEGT. V lost 4 bases, J lost 0 bases, and 0 bases stayed unmatched. This CDR3 has 14 residues. The CDR3, as DNA: TGTGCCAGCAGTGGGACAGGCTCTGGAAACACCATATATTTT. This translates into CASSGTGSGNTIYF.

A note on this clone: Other DNA sequences from this sample encode an identical CDR3 as well. The CDR3 loop is CASSYGGVNTEAFF. The CDR3 DNA reads as TGTGCCAGCAGTTACGGAGGGGTGAACACTGAAGCTTTCTTT. This rearrangement joins TRBV6-5 to TRBJ1-1; perhaps TRBD1 as D (5 bases). The germline V gene has CDR1 MNHEY and CDR2 SVGAGI. With 2 bases removed from V and 0 bases from J, the gap between germline ends came to 7 bases. The CDR3 runs 14 residues.

The J gene is TRBJ2-7, the V gene TRBV5-1, with TRBD1 identical over 7 bases. The V gene end was trimmed by 5 bases and the J gene end by 3 bases; junction bases not matched to a gene: 8. There are 14 residues in the CDR3. In germline, CDR1 is SGHRS, CDR2 YFSETQ. The CDR3 loop is CASSETGPFYEQYF. The CDR3 nucleotides read TGCGCCAGCAGTGAGACAGGGCCGTTCTACGAGCAGTACTTC.

With respect to this clone: The same CDR3 can be traced to other DNA sequences in this sample. V is TRBV9 and J is TRBJ1-2; perhaps TRBD1 as D (5 bases). With 4 bases removed from V and 2 bases from J, the gap between germline ends came to 15 bases. Looked up from germline, CDR1 is SGDLS and CDR2 is YYNGEE. The CDR3 is made up of 15 amino acids. The CDR3 protein is CASSPSGGPNYGYTF. The CDR3, as DNA: TGTGCCAGCAGCCCCTCCGGGGGTCCGAACTATGGCTACACCTTC.

The rearrangement links TRBV28 to TRBJ2-1; D gene uncertain. With 5 bases removed from V and 0 bases from J, the gap between germline ends came to 11 bases. Per the germline V gene, CDR1 is MDHEN and CDR2 is SYDVKM. The CDR3 consists of 15 residues. This chain's CDR3 is CASSLRLASYNEQFF. The CDR3 bases are TGTGCCAGCAGTCTCCGATTGGCCTCCTACAATGAGCAGTTCTTC.

The rearrangement uses TRBV27 and TRBJ2-3; D call uncertain. V dropped 5 bases and J dropped 0 bases, with 9 bases sitting between them. CDR3 length: 14 amino acids. Germline assignment: CDR1 MNHEY and CDR2 SMNVEV (reference sequence). CDR3 coding DNA: TGTGCCAGCAGTGGCTGGCAGAGCACAGATACGCAGTATTTT. Its protein product is CASSGWQSTDTQYF.

The rearrangement joins TRBV19 to TRBJ2-2; 12 positions match TRBD2. V dropped 5 bases and J dropped 4; count of bases not matched to a gene: 5. CDR1 and CDR2 from the germline V gene are LNHDA and SQIVND (reference sequence). This CDR3 has 16 residues. CDR3 sequence (DNA): TGTGCCAGTAGTCTCAGACTAGCGGGAGCCACCGGGGAGCTGTTTTTT. The encoded protein is CASSLRLAGATGELFF.

The chain uses TRBV9 and TRBJ1-2; maybe TRBD1 (5 bases). The CDR3 totals 17 residues. The germline V gene encodes CDR1 SGDLS and CDR2 YYNGEE. With 2 bases removed from V and 5 bases from J, the gap between germline ends came to 22 bases. This CDR3 is CASSVGDRPGDPYGYTF. The CDR3 DNA is TGTGCCAGCAGCGTGGGAGACAGACCGGGGGACCCTTATGGCTACACCTTC.

The chain carries TRBV21-1 and TRBJ2-7; the table's D call, TRBD2, has no DNA check behind it. TRBV21-1 is noted as a pseudogene. The CDR3 loop spans 11 amino acids. CDR3 region: CALLESYEQYF. The CDR3 coding sequence is TGTGCCTTATTAGAGAGCTACGAGCAGTACTTC.

In the case of this clone: This sample includes further DNA sequences coding for the same CDR3. The chain is built from TRBV15 and TRBJ2-1; 9 bases match TRBD2. The V gene's germline CDR1 is LNHNV and CDR2 YYDKDF (reference sequence). The ends lost 1 base at V and 3 bases at J; junction bases unmatched: 4. This CDR3 is 16 amino acids long. In DNA, the CDR3 is TGTGCCACCAGCAGAGGGCGGGAGGGCCTCTACAATGAGCAGTTCTTC. This translates into CATSRGREGLYNEQFF. Full variable domain (outside the CDR3, taken from reference TRBV15 and TRBJ2-1): DAMVIQNPRYQVTQFGKPVTLSCSQTLNHNVMYWYQQKSSQAPKLLFHYYDKDFNNEADTPDNFQSRRPNTSFCFLDIRSPGLGDTAMYLCATSRGREGLYNEQFFGPGTRLTVL.

The table lists this clone with a count of one. V gene TRBV5-6 combines with J gene TRBJ1-5; 7 positions match TRBD1. CDR3 size: 15 residues. Germline V gives CDR1 SGHDT, CDR2 YYEEEE. J lost 4 bases, V lost 0 bases, and 4 bases had no gene match. CDR3 residues: CASSLGGDRNQPQHF. DNA of the CDR3: TGTGCCAGCAGCTTGGGGGGGGACAGAAATCAGCCCCAGCATTTT.

The chain employs TRBV27 and TRBJ1-1, with no clear D. Germline lookup yields CDR1 MNHEY and CDR2 SMNVEV (reference sequence). V gave up 2 bases and J gave up 9 bases, with 7 bases separating them. The CDR3 contains 11 residues. CDR3 bases: TGTGCCAGCAGTTTAGGAGATCAAGCTTTCTTT. Protein product: CASSLGDQAFF.

This rearrangement joins TRBV10-3 to TRBJ2-7, with 7 bases aligning to TRBD2. This CDR3 is built from 13 residues. The V segment lost 11 bases and the J segment 7 bases; nucleotides outside the gene matches: 14. The V gene's germline CDR1 is ENHRY and CDR2 SYGVKD. CDR3 bases: TGTGCCGCCAGCGGGACTTTAAATAAGGAGCAGTACTTC. It encodes CAASGTLNKEQYF.